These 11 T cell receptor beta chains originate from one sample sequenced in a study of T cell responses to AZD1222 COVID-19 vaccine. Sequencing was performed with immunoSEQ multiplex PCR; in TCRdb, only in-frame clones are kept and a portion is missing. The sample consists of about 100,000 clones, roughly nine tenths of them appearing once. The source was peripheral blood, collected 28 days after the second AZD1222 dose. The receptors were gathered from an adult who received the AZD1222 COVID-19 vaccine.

This CDR3 reads CASSLTPTGNIMNTEAFF. The CDR3 nucleotides are TGTGCCAGCAGCTTAACCCCGACAGGGAATATCATGAACACTGAAGCTTTCTTT. The V gene is TRBV7-3, the J gene TRBJ1-1; 7 nucleotides agree with TRBD1. Trimming at V came to 0 bases and at J to 0 bases, leaving 10 bases not matched to a gene. Germline V gene data show CDR1 as SGHTA and CDR2 as FQGTGA. The CDR3 is made up of 18 amino acids.

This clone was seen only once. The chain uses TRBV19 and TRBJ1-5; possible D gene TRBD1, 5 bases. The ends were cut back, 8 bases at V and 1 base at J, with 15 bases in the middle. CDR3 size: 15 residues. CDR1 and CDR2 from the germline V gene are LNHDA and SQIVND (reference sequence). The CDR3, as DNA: TGTGCCAGTGTCACCGTAGGGACGAGCAATCAGCCCCAGCATTTT. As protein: CASVTVGTSNQPQHF.

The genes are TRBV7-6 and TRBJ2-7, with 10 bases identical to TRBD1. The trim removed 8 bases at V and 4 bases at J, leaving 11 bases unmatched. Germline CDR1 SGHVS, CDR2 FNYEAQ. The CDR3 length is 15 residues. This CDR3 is CASLCMGQGFYEQYF. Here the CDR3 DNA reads TGTGCCAGCCTTTGTATGGGACAGGGGTTTTACGAGCAGTACTTC.

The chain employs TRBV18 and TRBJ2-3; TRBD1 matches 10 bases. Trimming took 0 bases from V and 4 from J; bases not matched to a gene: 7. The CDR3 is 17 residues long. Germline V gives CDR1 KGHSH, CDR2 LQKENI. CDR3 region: CASSPPRTGGFADTQYF. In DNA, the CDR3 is TGTGCCAGCTCACCACCTAGGACAGGGGGTTTCGCAGATACGCAGTATTTT.

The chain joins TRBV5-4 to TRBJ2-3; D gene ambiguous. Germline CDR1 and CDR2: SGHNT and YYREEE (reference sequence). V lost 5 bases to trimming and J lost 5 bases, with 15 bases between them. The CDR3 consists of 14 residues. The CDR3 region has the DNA TGTGCCAGCAGTTCCGGATCCTCCCTAGATACGCAGTATTTT. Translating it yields CASSSGSSLDTQYF. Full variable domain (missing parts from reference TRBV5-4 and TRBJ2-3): ETGVTQSPTHLIKTRGQQVTLRCSSQSGHNTVSWYQQALGQGPQFIFQYYREEENGRGNFPPRFSGLQFPNYSSELNVNALELDDSALYLCASSSGSSLDTQYFGPGTRLTVL.

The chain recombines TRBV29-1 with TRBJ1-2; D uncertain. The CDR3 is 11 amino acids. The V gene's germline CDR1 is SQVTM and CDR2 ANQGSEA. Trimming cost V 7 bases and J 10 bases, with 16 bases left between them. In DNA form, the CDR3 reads TGCAGCGCTATGACTGTCTTCTACTACACCTTC. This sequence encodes CSAMTVFYYTF.

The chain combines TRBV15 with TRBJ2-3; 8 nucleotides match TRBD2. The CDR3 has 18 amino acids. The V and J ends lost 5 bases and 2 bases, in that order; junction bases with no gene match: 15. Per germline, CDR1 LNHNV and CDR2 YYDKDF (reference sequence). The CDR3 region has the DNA TGTGCCACCAGCCATGGGATGGGAAGCGGGAGTATCACAGATACGCAGTATTTT. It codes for CATSHGMGSGSITDTQYF.

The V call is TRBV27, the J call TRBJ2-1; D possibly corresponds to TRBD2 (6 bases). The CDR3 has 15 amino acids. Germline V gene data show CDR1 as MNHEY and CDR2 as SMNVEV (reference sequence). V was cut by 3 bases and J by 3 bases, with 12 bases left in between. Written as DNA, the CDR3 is TGTGCCAGCAGTTTGAGCGGGTCCTTCTACAATGAGCAGTTCTTC. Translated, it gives CASSLSGSFYNEQFF.

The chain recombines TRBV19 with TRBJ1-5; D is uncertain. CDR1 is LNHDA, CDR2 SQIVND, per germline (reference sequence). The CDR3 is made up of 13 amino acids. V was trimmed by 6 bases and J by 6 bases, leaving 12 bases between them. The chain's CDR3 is CASSGRGVQPQHF. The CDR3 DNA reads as TGTGCCAGTAGCGGGCGTGGGGTTCAGCCCCAGCATTTT.

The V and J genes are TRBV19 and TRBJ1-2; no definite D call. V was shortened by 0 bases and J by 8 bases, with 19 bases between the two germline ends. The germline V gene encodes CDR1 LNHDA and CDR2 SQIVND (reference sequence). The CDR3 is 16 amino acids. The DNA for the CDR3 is TGTGCCAGTAGTATAGATGTGGTGACGGGGAGTGACGGCTACACCTTC. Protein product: CASSIDVVTGSDGYTF.

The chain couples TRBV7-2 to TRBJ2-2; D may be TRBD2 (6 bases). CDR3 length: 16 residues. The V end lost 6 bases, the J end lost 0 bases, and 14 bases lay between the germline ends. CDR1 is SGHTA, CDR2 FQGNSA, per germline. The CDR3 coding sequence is TGTGCCAGCAGAGGCGGGCAGCGGGCGAACACCGGGGAGCTGTTTTTT. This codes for CASRGGQRANTGELFF.